This T cell receptor (beta chain) derives from a study of blood T cell repertoires in COVID-19. Trimming cost V 10 bases and J 11 bases; bases outside gene matches: 19. Germline V lookup: CDR1 MNHEY, CDR2 SMNVEV (reference sequence). The CDR3 spans 16 residues. The assay was immunoSEQ multiplex PCR, and TCRdb's table has in-frame clones only and misses some. Among fewer than 400,000 clones listed, around 90% were seen once. This receptor was taken from a human donor in a cohort sampled during active COVID-19. This rearrangement joins TRBV27 to TRBJ2-1; 11 positions agree with TRBD2. Specimen: peripheral blood. The CDR3 bases are TGTGCCACGTCAAACAGGGACTCAGCTAGCGGGGGGAAGCAGTTCTTC. This gives the protein CATSNRDSASGGKQFF.